A single sample is the source of the 17 T cell receptor beta chains below, sequenced in a study of cytomegalovirus exposure and HLA in healthy donors. Sequencing used immunoSEQ multiplex PCR; TCRdb keeps in-frame clones, though not all of them. The profile shows about 73,000 clones, 85% to 95% of them singletons. Sequencing was done on a sample of PBMCs. These receptors were taken from a young man in good health and CMV-seronegative.

The V call is TRBV6-5, the J call TRBJ2-7; maybe TRBD1 (5 bases). Germline loops: CDR1 MNHEY, CDR2 SVGAGI. The CDR3 contains 13 residues. The V end lost 6 bases, the J end lost 2 bases, and 11 bases lay between the germline ends. The CDR3, as DNA: TGTGCCAGCAGCAGGGTTTCGACCTACGAGCAGTACTTC. Amino acid sequence: CASSRVSTYEQYF.

The chain combines TRBV29-1 with TRBJ2-3, with TRBD2 matching over 10 bases. The V and J ends lost 2 bases and 7 bases, in that order; junction bases with no gene match: 15. Germline CDR1 is SQVTM and CDR2 is ANQGSEA. The CDR3 runs to 17 residues. CDR3 loop: CSVEYEVVAGGHYTQYF. CDR3 nucleotide sequence: TGCAGCGTTGAATATGAGGTAGTAGCGGGGGGTCATTATACGCAGTATTTT.

The chain has TRBV21-1 and TRBJ1-5; the D call TRBD1 from the table was never checked on the DNA. TRBV21-1 is shown as a pseudogene. This CDR3 is built from 16 residues. CDR3 protein: CASSKGVGHSNQPQHF. In nucleotides, the CDR3 is TGTGCCAGCAGCAAAGGGGTGGGCCATAGCAATCAGCCCCAGCATTTT.

V usage is TRBV6-5 and J usage is TRBJ2-7, with D tentatively TRBD1 (6 bases). The CDR3 extends over 13 amino acids. CDR1 is MNHEY, CDR2 SVGAGI, per germline. V gave up 8 bases and J gave up 5 bases, with 16 bases separating them. In nucleotides, the CDR3 is TGTGCCAGCGCCAGGGGCAGGGCGGACGAGCAGTACTTC. Its translation: CASARGRADEQYF.

V usage is TRBV12-5 and J usage is TRBJ1-3; tentative D call: TRBD1 (6 bases). Germline V CDR1 and CDR2: LGHNT, FRNRAP. Trimming cost V 2 bases and J 4 bases, with 9 bases left between them. The CDR3 sequence is 14 residues long. CDR3 sequence reads: CASGLFQGGNTIYF. In DNA form, the CDR3 reads TGTGCTAGTGGTTTGTTCCAGGGGGGAAACACCATATATTTT. The variable domain in full, completed from reference TRBV12-5 and TRBJ1-3, reads DARVTQTPRHKVTEMGQEVTMRCQPILGHNTVFWYRQTMMQGLELLAYFRNRAPLDDSGMPKDRFSAEMPDATLATLKIQPSEPRDSAVYFCASGLFQGGNTIYFGEGSWLTVV.

The count of this clone is one. The chain combines TRBV28 with TRBJ2-2, with a possible D match to TRBD2 (6 bases). The CDR3 has 14 amino acids. The germline gives CDR1 MDHEN, CDR2 SYDVKM. V lost 1 base and J 6 bases, leaving 9 bases between the germline ends. The CDR3 DNA reads TGTGCCAGCAGTTTATACGGGGGTGCCGGGGAGCTGTTTTTT. It yields the protein CASSLYGGAGELFF. The full variable domain, rest sourced from reference TRBV28 and TRBJ2-2, is DVKVTQSSRYLVKRTGEKVFLECVQDMDHENMFWYRQDPGLGLRLIYFSYDVKMKEKGDIPEGYSVSREKKERFSLILESASTNQTSMYLCASSLYGGAGELFFGEGSRLTVL.

The rearrangement links TRBV12-5 to TRBJ1-2; 9 bases fit TRBD1. The junction had 5 bases not matched to a gene; V was cut back by 7 bases and J by 5 bases. The CDR3 runs 13 residues. Germline CDR1 reads LGHNT; CDR2 reads FRNRAP. The CDR3 sequence is CASARDREYGYTF. The CDR3 nucleotides read TGTGCTAGTGCTCGGGACAGGGAGTATGGCTACACCTTC.

V usage is TRBV6-5 and J usage is TRBJ1-2, with 9 bases fitting TRBD1. The CDR3 has 16 residues. Germline assignment: CDR1 MNHEY and CDR2 SVGAGI. The V gene end was trimmed by 3 bases and the J gene end by 1 base; junction bases not matched to a gene: 6. The CDR3 reads CASSYWTGEINYGYTF. The CDR3 DNA follows: TGTGCCAGCAGTTATTGGACAGGGGAGATTAACTATGGCTACACCTTC.

This chain links TRBV9 with TRBJ1-5; unclear D gene. CDR1 and CDR2 (germline): SGDLS, YYNGEE. This CDR3 spans 15 amino acids. V gave up 3 bases and J gave up 4 bases, with 14 bases separating them. The CDR3 coding sequence is TGTGCCAGCAGCGAGCGCGGGGATTATAATCAGCCCCAGCATTTT. Amino acid sequence: CASSERGDYNQPQHF.

The V gene is TRBV19, the J gene TRBJ1-4; D unresolved. V was shortened by 3 bases and J by 4 bases, with 12 bases between the two germline ends. The CDR3 has 15 amino acids. The germline CDR1 and CDR2 sequences are LNHDA and SQIVND (reference sequence). CDR3 DNA: TGTGCCAGTAGTATTCAGCCAGCGATTAATGAAAAACTGTTTTTT. This gives the protein CASSIQPAINEKLFF.

V and J are TRBV7-9 and TRBJ2-4; perhaps TRBD1 as D (5 bases). This CDR3 is built from 13 residues. CDR1 is SEHNR and CDR2 is FQNEAQ in the germline V gene (reference sequence). V lost 5 bases to trimming and J lost 5 bases, with 10 bases between them. The CDR3 protein is CASSEKTENIQYF. The CDR3 nucleotides are TGTGCCAGCAGCGAGAAGACAGAAAACATTCAGTACTTC.

The count of this clone is one. The CDR3: CASSVLAGGRSEQFF. The CDR3, as DNA: TGTGCCAGCAGCGTACTAGCGGGGGGGCGAAGTGAGCAGTTCTTC. The chain has TRBV9 and TRBJ2-1; 12 bases map to TRBD2. The CDR3 runs 15 residues. V lost 1 base and J lost 9; bases outside the gene matches: 5. CDR1 and CDR2 (germline): SGDLS, YYNGEE.

The gene calls are TRBV13 and TRBJ2-7; D perhaps matches TRBD1 (6 bases). Germline loops: CDR1 PRHDT, CDR2 FYEKMQ (reference sequence). CDR3 length: 15 amino acids. V dropped 1 base and J dropped 0 bases, with 10 bases sitting between them. Here the CDR3 reads CASSLAGAPSYEQYF. For the CDR3, the DNA is TGTGCCAGCAGCTTAGCAGGGGCGCCCTCCTACGAGCAGTACTTC.

This clone was found once. The genes are TRBV6-5 and TRBJ2-7; tentatively, D is TRBD2 (6 bases). This CDR3 has 14 amino acids. With 6 bases removed from V and 4 bases from J, the gap between germline ends came to 16 bases. Germline V gives CDR1 MNHEY, CDR2 SVGAGI. CDR3 DNA: TGTGCCAGCAGACGGGACTTCTCATCATACGAGCAGTACTTC. It is translated as CASRRDFSSYEQYF.

The chain uses TRBV19 and TRBJ2-7; 10 bases agree with TRBD2. Per the germline V gene, CDR1 is LNHDA and CDR2 is SQIVND (reference sequence). The trim removed 5 bases at V and 12 bases at J, leaving 13 bases unmatched. The CDR3 is 14 residues long. The CDR3 reads CASSPTSGSRSAYF. The DNA for the CDR3 is TGTGCCAGTAGTCCGACTAGCGGGTCACGAAGTGCGTACTTC.

This rearrangement joins TRBV30 to TRBJ1-2; no firm D call. Trimming cost V 5 bases and J 8 bases, with 9 bases left between them. Germline V lookup: CDR1 GTSNPN, CDR2 SVGIG (reference sequence). This CDR3 contains 10 residues. The CDR3 spells CAWGPGGYTF. The DNA for the CDR3 is TGTGCCTGGGGCCCGGGGGGCTACACCTTC.

The chain recombines TRBV2 with TRBJ1-1; possible D gene TRBD1, 6 bases. The CDR3 sequence is 14 residues long. Trimming removed 3 bases from V and 2 bases from J, with 10 bases in between. CDR1 SNHLY and CDR2 FYNNEI come from the germline V gene. CDR3 protein: CASSEEGGNTEAFF. The DNA of the CDR3 is TGTGCCAGCAGTGAGGAAGGGGGAAACACTGAAGCTTTCTTT. Using reference TRBV2 and TRBJ1-1 for the parts outside the CDR3, the full variable domain is EPEVTQTPSHQVTQMGQEVILRCVPISNHLYFYWYRQILGQKVEFLVSFYNNEISEKSEIFDDQFSVERPDGSNFTLKIRSTKLEDSAMYFCASSEEGGNTEAFFGQGTRLTVV.